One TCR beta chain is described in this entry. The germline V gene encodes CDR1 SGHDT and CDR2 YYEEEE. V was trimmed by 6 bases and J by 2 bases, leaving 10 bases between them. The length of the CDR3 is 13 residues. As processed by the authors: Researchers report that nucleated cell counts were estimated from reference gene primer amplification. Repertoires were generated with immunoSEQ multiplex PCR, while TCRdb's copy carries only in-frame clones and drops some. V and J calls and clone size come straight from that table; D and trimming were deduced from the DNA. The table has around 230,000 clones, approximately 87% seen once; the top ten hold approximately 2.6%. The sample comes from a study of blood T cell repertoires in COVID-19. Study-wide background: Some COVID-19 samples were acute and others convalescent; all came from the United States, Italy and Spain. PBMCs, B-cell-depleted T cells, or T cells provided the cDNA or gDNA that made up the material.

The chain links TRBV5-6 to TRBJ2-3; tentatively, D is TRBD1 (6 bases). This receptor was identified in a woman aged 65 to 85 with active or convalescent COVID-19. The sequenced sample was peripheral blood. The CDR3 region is CASTDRYTDTQYF. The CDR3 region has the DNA TGTGCCAGCACCGACAGGTACACAGATACGCAGTATTTT.